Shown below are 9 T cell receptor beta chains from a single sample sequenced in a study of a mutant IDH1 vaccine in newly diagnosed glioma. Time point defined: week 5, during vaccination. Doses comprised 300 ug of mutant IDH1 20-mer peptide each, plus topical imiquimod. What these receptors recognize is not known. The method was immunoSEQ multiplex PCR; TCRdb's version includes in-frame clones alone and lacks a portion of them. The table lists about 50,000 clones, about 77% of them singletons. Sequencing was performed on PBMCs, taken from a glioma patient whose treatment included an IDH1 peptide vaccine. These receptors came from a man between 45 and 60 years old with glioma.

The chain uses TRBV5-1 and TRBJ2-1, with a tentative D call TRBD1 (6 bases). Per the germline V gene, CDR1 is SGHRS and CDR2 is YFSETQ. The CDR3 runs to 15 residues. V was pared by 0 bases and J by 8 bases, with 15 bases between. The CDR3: CASSLEGRGIDEQFF. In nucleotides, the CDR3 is TGCGCCAGCAGCTTGGAGGGCAGGGGTATAGATGAGCAGTTCTTC.

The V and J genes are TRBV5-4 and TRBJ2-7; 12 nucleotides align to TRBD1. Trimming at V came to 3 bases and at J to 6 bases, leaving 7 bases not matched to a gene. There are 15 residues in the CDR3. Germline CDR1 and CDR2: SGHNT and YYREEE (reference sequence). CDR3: CASSSGDRGHLEQYF. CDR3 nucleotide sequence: TGTGCCAGCAGCTCTGGGGACAGGGGGCATCTCGAGCAGTACTTC.

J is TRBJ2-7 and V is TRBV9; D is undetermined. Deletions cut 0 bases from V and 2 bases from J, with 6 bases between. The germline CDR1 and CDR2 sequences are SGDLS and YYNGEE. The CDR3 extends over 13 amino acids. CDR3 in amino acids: CASSVGSTYEQYF. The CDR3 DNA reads TGTGCCAGCAGCGTAGGCTCTACCTACGAGCAGTACTTC.

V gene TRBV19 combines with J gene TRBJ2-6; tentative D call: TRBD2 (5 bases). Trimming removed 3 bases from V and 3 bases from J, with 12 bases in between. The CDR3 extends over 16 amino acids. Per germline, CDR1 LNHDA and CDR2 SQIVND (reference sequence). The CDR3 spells CASSIRAVYGANVLTF. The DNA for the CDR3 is TGTGCCAGTAGTATTAGAGCGGTGTATGGGGCCAACGTCCTGACTTTC.

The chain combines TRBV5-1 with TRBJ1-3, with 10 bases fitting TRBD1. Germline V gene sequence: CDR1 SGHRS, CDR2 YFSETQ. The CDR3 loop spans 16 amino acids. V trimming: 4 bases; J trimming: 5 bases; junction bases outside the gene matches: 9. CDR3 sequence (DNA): TGCGCCAGCAGCCCTTTCCGGGACAGGGGACGAAACACCATATATTTT. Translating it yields CASSPFRDRGRNTIYF.

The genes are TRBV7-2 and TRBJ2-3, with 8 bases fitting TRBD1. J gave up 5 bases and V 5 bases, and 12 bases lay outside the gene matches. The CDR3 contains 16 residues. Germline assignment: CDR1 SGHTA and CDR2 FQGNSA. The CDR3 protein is CASSPRGGQGRDTQYF. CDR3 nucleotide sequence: TGTGCCAGCAGCCCGCGGGGTGGACAGGGAAGAGATACGCAGTATTTT. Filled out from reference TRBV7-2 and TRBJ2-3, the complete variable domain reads GAGVSQSPSNKVTEKGKDVELRCDPISGHTALYWYRQSLGQGLEFLIYFQGNSAPDKSGLPSDRFSAERTGGSVSTLTIQRTQQEDSAVYLCASSPRGGQGRDTQYFGPGTRLTVL.

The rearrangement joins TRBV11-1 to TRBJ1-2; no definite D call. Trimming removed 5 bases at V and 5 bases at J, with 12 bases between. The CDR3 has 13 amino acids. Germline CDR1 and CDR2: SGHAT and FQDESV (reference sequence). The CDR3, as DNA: TGTGCCAGCAGCCCCCGGAACGCATATGGCTACACCTTC. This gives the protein CASSPRNAYGYTF.

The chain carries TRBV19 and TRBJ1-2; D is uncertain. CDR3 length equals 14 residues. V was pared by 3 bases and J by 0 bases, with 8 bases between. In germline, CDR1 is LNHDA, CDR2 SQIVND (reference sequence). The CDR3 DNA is TGTGCCAGTAGTATGAGCAGAGCTAACTATGGCTACACCTTC. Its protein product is CASSMSRANYGYTF.

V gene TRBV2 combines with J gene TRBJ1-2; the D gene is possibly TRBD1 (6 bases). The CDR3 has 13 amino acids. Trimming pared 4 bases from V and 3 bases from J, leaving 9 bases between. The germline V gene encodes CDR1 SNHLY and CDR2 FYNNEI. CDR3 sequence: CASSVKGDYGYTF. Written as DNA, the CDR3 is TGTGCCAGCAGTGTCAAGGGGGACTATGGCTACACCTTC.